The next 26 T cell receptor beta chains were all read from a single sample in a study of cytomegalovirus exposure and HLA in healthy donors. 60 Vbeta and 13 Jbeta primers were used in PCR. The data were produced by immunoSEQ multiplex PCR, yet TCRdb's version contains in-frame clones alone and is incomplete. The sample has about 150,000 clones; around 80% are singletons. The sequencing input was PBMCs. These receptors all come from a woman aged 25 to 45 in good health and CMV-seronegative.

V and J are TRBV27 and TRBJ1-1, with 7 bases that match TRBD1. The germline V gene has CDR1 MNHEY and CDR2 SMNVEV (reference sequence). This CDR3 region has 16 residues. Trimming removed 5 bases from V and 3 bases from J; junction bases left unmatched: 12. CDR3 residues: CASSLGQENQYTEAFF. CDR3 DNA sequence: TGTGCCAGCAGTCTCGGACAGGAAAATCAGTACACTGAAGCTTTCTTT.

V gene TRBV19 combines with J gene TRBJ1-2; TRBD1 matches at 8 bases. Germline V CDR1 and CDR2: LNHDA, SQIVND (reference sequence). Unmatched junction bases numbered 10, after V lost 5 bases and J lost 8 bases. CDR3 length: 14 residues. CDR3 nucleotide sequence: TGTGCCAGTAGTCGCGGAGGACAGGGATGGGGCTACACCTTC. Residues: CASSRGGQGWGYTF.

CDR3 bases: TGTGCCAGCAGCCCCCGCGGAACTAATGAAAAACTGTTTTTT. It codes for CASSPRGTNEKLFF. The chain joins TRBV16 to TRBJ1-4; D unclear. CDR3 length equals 14 residues. Trimming stripped 4 bases from V and 1 base from J, with 7 bases between. CDR1 is KGHSY and CDR2 is FQNENV in the germline V gene. The whole variable domain, filled in from reference TRBV16 and TRBJ1-4, reads GEEVAQTPKHLVRGEGQKAKLYCAPIKGHSYVFWYQQVLKNEFKFLISFQNENVFDETGMPKERFSAKCLPNSPCSLEIQATKLEDSAVYFCASSPRGTNEKLFFGSGTQLSVL.

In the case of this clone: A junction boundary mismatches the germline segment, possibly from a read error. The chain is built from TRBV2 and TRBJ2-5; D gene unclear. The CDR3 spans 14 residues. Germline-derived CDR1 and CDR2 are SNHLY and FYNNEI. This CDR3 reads CASIEGLFEETQYF. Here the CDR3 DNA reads TGTGCCAGCATTGAAGGCCTATTCGAAGAGACCCAGTACTTC.

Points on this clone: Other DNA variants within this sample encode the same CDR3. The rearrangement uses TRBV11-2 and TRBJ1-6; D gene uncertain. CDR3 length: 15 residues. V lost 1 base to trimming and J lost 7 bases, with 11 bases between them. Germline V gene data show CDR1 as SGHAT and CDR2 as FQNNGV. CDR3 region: CASSLGGFANSPLHF. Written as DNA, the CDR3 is TGTGCCAGCAGCTTAGGAGGGTTTGCGAATTCACCCCTCCACTTT.

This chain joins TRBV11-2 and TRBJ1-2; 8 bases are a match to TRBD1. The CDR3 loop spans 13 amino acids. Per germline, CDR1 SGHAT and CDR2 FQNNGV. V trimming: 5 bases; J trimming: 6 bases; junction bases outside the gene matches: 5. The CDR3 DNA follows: TGTGCCAGCAGCAGGACGGGACAGGATGGCTACACCTTC. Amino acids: CASSRTGQDGYTF.

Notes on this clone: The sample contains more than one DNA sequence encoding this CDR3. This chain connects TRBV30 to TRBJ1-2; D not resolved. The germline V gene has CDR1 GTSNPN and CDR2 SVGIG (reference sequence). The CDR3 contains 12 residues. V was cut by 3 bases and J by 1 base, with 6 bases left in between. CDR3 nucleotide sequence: TGTGCCTGGAGCCGGGTTAACTATGGCTACACCTTC. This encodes CAWSRVNYGYTF.

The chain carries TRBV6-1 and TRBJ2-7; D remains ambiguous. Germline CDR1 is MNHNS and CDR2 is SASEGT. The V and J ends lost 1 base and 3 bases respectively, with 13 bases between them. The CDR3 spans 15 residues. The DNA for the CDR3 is TGTGCCAGCAGTGAAGTGCGAGGTTTCGGCTACGAGCAGTACTTC. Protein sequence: CASSEVRGFGYEQYF.

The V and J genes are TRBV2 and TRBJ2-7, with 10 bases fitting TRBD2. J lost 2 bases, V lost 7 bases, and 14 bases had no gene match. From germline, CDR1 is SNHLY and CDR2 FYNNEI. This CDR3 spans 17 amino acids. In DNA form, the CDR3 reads TGTGCCAGCACCCCGCTCTCCCTAGCGGGAGAAGCCTACGAGCAGTACTTC. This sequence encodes CASTPLSLAGEAYEQYF.

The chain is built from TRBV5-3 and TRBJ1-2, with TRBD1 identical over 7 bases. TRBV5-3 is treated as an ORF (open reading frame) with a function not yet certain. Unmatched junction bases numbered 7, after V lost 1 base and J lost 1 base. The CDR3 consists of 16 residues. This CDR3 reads CARSLWYRGRNYGYTF. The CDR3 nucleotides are TGTGCCAGAAGCTTGTGGTACAGGGGACGTAACTATGGCTACACCTTC.

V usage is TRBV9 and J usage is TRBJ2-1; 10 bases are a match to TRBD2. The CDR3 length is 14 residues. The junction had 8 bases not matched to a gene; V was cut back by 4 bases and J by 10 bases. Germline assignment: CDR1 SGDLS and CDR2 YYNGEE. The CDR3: CASSRLSGGEEQFF. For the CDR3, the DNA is TGTGCCAGCAGCAGACTGAGCGGGGGGGAAGAGCAGTTCTTC.

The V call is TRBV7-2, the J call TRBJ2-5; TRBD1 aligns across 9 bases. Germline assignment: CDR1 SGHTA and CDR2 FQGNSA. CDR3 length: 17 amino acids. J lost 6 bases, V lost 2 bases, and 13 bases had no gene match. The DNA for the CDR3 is TGTGCCAGCAGCTTAACGGGACAGGGTTGGTACCAGCAGACCCAGTACTTC. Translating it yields CASSLTGQGWYQQTQYF.

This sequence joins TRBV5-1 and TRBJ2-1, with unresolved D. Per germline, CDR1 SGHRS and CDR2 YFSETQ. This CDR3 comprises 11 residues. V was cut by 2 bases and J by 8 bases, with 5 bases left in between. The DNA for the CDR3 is TGCGCCAGCAGCTTTGAGGATGAGCAGTTCTTC. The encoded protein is CASSFEDEQFF.

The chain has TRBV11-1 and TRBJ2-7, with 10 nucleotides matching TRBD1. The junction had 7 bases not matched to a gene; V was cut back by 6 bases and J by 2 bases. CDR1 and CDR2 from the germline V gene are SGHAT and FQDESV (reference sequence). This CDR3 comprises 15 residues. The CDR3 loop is CASSPGQGGTYEQYF. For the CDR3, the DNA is TGTGCCAGCAGTCCCGGACAGGGGGGGACCTACGAGCAGTACTTC.

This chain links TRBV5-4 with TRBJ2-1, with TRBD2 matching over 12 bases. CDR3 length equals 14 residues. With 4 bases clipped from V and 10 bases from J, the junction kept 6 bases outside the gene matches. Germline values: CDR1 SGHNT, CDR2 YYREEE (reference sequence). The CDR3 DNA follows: TGTGCCAGCAGCGTCAAAACTAGCGGGAGGGAGCAGTTCTTC. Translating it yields CASSVKTSGREQFF.

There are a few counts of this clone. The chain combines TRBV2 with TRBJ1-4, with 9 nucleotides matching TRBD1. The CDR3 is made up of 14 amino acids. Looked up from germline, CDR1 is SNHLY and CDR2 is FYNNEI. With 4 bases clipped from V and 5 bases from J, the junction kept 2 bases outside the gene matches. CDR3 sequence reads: CASSGGTGNEKLFF. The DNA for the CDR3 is TGTGCCAGCAGTGGGGGGACAGGGAATGAAAAACTGTTTTTT.

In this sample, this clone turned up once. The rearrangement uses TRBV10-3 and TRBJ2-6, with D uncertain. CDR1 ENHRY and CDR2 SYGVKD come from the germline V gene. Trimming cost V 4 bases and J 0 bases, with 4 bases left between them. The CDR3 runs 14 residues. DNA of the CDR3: TGTGCCATCAGTGCAGGCTCTGGGGCCAACGTCCTGACTTTC. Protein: CAISAGSGANVLTF.

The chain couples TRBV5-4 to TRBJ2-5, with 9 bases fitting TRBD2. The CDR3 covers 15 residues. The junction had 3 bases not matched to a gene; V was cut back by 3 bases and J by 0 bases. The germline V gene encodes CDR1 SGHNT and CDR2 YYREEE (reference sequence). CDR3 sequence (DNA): TGTGCCAGCAGCTGGGCGGGGGGGTACCAAGAGACCCAGTACTTC. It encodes CASSWAGGYQETQYF.

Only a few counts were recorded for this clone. In nucleotides, the CDR3 is TGTGCCAGCAGCCGAGAACGACAGCCCCAGCATTTT. Translating gives CASSRERQPQHF. The chain links TRBV6-6 to TRBJ1-5; D ambiguous. The V gene lost 6 bases and the J gene lost 7 bases, with 10 bases spanning the gap. Germline V gene data show CDR1 as MNHNY and CDR2 as SVGAGI (reference sequence). CDR3 size: 12 residues.

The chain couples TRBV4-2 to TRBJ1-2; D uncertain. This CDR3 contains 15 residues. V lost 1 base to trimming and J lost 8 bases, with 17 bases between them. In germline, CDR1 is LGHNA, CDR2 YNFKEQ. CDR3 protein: CASSQGVAGRSGYTF. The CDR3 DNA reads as TGTGCCAGCAGCCAAGGAGTAGCGGGCAGGTCGGGCTACACCTTC.

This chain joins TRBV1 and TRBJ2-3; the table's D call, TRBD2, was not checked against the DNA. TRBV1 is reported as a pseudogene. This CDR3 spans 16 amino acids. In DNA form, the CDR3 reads TGCACCAACGCGGGGATAACTAGCGGCAGCACAGATACGCAGTATTTT. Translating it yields CTNAGITSGSTDTQYF.

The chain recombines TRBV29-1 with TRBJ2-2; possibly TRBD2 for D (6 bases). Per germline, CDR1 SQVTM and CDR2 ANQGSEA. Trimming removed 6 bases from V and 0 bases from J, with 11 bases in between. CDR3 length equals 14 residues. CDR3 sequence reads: CSVPGTSNTGELFF. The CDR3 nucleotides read TGCAGCGTGCCCGGGACTTCGAACACCGGGGAGCTGTTTTTT.

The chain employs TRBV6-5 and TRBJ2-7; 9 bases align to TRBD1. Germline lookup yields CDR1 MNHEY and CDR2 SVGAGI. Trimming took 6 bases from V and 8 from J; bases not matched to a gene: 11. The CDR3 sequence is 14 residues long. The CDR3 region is CASRPTGGESQQYF. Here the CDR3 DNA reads TGTGCCAGCAGACCTACAGGGGGCGAATCTCAGCAGTACTTC.

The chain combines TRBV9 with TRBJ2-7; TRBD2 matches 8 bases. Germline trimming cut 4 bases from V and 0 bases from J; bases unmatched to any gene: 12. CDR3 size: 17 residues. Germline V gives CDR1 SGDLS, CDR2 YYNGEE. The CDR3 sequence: CASSTERERGNSYEQYF. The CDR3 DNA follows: TGTGCCAGCAGCACCGAGCGGGAGAGGGGAAACTCCTACGAGCAGTACTTC.

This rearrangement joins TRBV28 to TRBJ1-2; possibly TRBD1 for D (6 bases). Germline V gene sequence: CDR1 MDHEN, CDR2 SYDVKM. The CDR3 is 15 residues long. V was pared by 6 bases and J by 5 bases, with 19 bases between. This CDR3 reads CASRPLRGPRYGYTF. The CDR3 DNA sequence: TGTGCCAGCAGGCCACTCAGGGGCCCCAGATATGGCTACACCTTC.

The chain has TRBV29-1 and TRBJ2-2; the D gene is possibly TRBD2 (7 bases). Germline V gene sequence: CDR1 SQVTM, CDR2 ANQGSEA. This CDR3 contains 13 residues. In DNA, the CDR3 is TGCAGTGGGGGCGGGGGAGTTACCGGGGAGCTGTTTTTT. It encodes CSGGGGVTGELFF.